This entry features one TCR beta chain sequence. Its antigen is unidentified. This sample is part of a study of T cell responses to AZD1222 COVID-19 vaccine. Broader study findings: The donor group comprised mostly white British people and more females; the analysis possibly underestimated clonal diversity. The study found Spike-specific TCR breadth and depth rose after two AZD1222 doses. All repertoire sampling was performed exclusively after the peak T cell response.

Some clones are missing from TCRdb's copy, which holds only in-frame ones; the method was immunoSEQ multiplex PCR. The sample has roughly 80,000 clones; 90% are singletons. Germline assignment: CDR1 MGHRA and CDR2 YSYEKL. V dropped 0 bases and J dropped 8 bases, with 14 bases sitting between them. This CDR3 has 15 residues. The origin of this receptor is an adult who received the AZD1222 COVID-19 vaccine. The sequencing here drew on peripheral blood, taken 28 days after the second AZD1222 dose. V and J are TRBV4-1 and TRBJ1-5; D is perhaps TRBD1 (5 bases). CDR3 loop: CASSQDPGGSEPQHF. The CDR3 DNA sequence: TGCGCCAGCAGCCAAGATCCGGGGGGGAGCGAGCCCCAGCATTTT.